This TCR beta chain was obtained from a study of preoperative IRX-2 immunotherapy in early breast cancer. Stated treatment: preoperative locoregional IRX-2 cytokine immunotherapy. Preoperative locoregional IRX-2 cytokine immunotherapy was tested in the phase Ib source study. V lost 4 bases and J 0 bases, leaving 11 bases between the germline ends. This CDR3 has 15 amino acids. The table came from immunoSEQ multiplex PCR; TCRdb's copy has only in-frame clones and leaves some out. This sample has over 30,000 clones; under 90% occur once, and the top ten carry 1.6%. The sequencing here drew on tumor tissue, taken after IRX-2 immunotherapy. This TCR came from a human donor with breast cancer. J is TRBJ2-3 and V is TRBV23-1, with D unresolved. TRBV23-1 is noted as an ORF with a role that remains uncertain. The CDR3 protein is CASSRSETSTDTQYF. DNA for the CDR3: TGCGCCAGCAGTCGGTCAGAGACTAGCACAGATACGCAGTATTTT.